The rows below give T cell receptor beta chains drawn from one sample of a study of PD-L1 blockade in urothelial cancer. Some clones are missing from TCRdb's copy, which holds only in-frame ones; the method was immunoSEQ multiplex PCR. The sample carries approximately 52,000 clones, roughly 75% recorded once. The material was PBMCs, obtained around atezolizumab (anti-PD-L1) treatment. All receptors derive from a man aged 70 or older with urothelial cancer. The CDR3 runs from the conserved cysteine through the conserved F or W. The D gene is left open where the match is weak. Clone size is shown for a subset of rows, as once, few, many or a class of expanded clone.

len: 12
abundance: -
v_gene: TRBV30
d_gene: TRBD1
j_gene: TRBJ1-5
CDR3nt: TGTGCCTGGAGGGGACAGGATCAGCCCCAGCATTTT
CDR3aa: CAWRGQDQPQHF

len: 14
abundance: -
v_gene: TRBV7-3
d_gene: TRBD1
j_gene: TRBJ2-1
CDR3nt: TGTGCCAGCAGCCGGGACAGGGGGCCAAATGAGCAGTTCTTC
CDR3aa: CASSRDRGPNEQFF

len: 12
abundance: -
v_gene: TRBV7-2
d_gene: -
j_gene: TRBJ2-5
CDR3nt: TGTGCCAGCAGCTTAGCGGCGGGTGGCCAGTACTTC
CDR3aa: CASSLAAGGQYF

len: 16
abundance: -
v_gene: TRBV5-6
d_gene: TRBD1
j_gene: TRBJ2-5
CDR3nt: TGTGCCAGCAGCTTGACGCGGGACAGGGGGCGTGAGACCCAGTACTTC
CDR3aa: CASSLTRDRGRETQYF

len: 14
abundance: -
v_gene: TRBV28
d_gene: -
j_gene: TRBJ1-1
CDR3nt: TGTGCCAGCATCCTGAGCGGCGGAGGGGTTGAAGCTTTCTTT
CDR3aa: CASILSGGGVEAFF

len: 14
abundance: few
v_gene: TRBV6-5
d_gene: -
j_gene: TRBJ1-2
CDR3nt: TGTGCCAGCACTCGACCGGACAGTCCTTATGGCTACACCTTC
CDR3aa: CASTRPDSPYGYTF

len: 11
abundance: many
v_gene: TRBV28
d_gene: -
j_gene: TRBJ1-5
CDR3nt: TGTGCCAGCAGCCCGAATCAGCCCCAGCATTTT
CDR3aa: CASSPNQPQHF

len: 14
abundance: many
v_gene: TRBV6-1
d_gene: -
j_gene: TRBJ1-1
CDR3nt: TGTGCCAGCAGCCAAACTCCGGGGGGGGATGAAGCTTTCTTT
CDR3aa: CASSQTPGGDEAFF

len: 16
abundance: -
v_gene: TRBV2
d_gene: -
j_gene: TRBJ2-1
CDR3nt: TGTGCCAGCAGTGAGAGACAGGGAGGAGGCTACAATGAGCAGTTCTTC
CDR3aa: CASSERQGGGYNEQFF

len: 14
abundance: few
v_gene: TRBV2
d_gene: TRBD1
j_gene: TRBJ2-2
CDR3nt: TGTGCCAGCAGTGGGAAGGGGGCTACCGGGGAGCTGTTTTTT
CDR3aa: CASSGKGATGELFF

len: 15
abundance: -
v_gene: TRBV5-1
d_gene: TRBD2
j_gene: TRBJ2-1
CDR3nt: TGCGCCAGCAGCTTGTTTAGCGGGAAAGGTGGTGAGCAGTTCTTC
CDR3aa: CASSLFSGKGGEQFF

len: 15
abundance: few
v_gene: TRBV19
d_gene: TRBD1
j_gene: TRBJ1-1
CDR3nt: TGTGCCAGTAGTATAGATCCCCGGACAGGGGAGGAAGCTTTCTTT
CDR3aa: CASSIDPRTGEEAFF